The rows below give T cell receptor beta chains drawn from one sample of a study of response to subunit inactivated influenza vaccine. One entry per CDR3 protein results from TCRdb running MiXCR on the RT-PCR reads. This table holds approximately 500,000 distinct CDR3 sequences, 13% found once. The sample here was PBMCs from blood, taken 40 to 50 days after vaccination. The receptors here all came from a man aged 50 to 59 who received an inactivated influenza vaccine. Both conserved end residues are part of each CDR3. The D gene is left open where the match is weak. Clone sizes are given selectively: once, few, many, or a class where the clone is expanded.

D gene	V gene	clone size	J gene	CDR3 protein	CDR3 DNA
TRBD2	TRBV7-3	many	TRBJ2-2	CASARGGRGTGELFF	TGTGCCAGCGCACGCGGGGGGCGCGGCACCGGGGAGCTGTTTTTT
TRBD2	TRBV20-1	.	TRBJ2-7	CSARRLAGTFYEQYF	TGCAGTGCCCGTCGACTAGCGGGGACCTTCTACGAGCAGTACTTC
TRBD2	TRBV7-2	.	TRBJ2-3	CASSLRRGVPTDTQYF	TGTGCCAGCAGCTTAAGGCGGGGGGTGCCCACAGATACGCAGTATTTT
.	TRBV6-2/TRBV6-3	few	TRBJ2-3	CASSYGHSQGRDTQYF	TGTGCCAGCAGTTACGGACACTCCCAAGGGAGAGATACGCAGTATTTT
.	TRBV5-6	few	TRBJ1-4	CASSLSNEYNEKLFF	TGTGCCAGCAGCTTGTCCAACGAATATAATGAAAAACTGTTTTTT
.	TRBV20-1	.	TRBJ2-7	CSARDRGRGGEQYF	TGCAGTGCTAGAGATCGGGGCAGGGGTGGCGAGCAGTACTTC
.	TRBV4-3	many	TRBJ2-3	CASSQVGGSTDTQYF	TGCGCCAGCAGCCAAGTAGGAGGGAGCACAGATACGCAGTATTTT
TRBD2	TRBV20-1	few	TRBJ2-1	CSAARTSVIHNEQFF	TGCAGTGCTGCCCGGACTAGCGTAATCCACAATGAGCAGTTCTTC
.	TRBV29-1	many	TRBJ2-7	CSVGQGRHEQYF	TGCAGCGTGGGGCAGGGGAGGCACGAGCAGTACTTC
.	TRBV3-1	once	TRBJ2-2	CASSHGETGELFF	TGTGCCAGCAGCCACGGAGAAACCGGGGAGCTGTTTTTT
TRBD2	TRBV7-9	.	TRBJ2-7	CASSLGLAGFYEQYF	TGTGCCAGCAGCTTAGGACTAGCGGGATTCTACGAGCAGTACTTC
TRBD1	TRBV3-1	.	TRBJ1-1	CASSPTGAMLTEAFF	TGTGCCAGCAGCCCTACAGGGGCAATGCTCACTGAAGCTTTCTTT
TRBD2	TRBV3-1	many	TRBJ2-3	CASSYTSAGGGTDTQYF	TGTGCCAGCAGCTATACAAGTGCGGGGGGCGGCACAGATACGCAGTATTTT
.	TRBV29-1	few	TRBJ2-1	CSVDHGRTYNEQFF	TGCAGCGTTGATCACGGCCGGACGTACAATGAGCAGTTCTTC
.	TRBV7-2	.	TRBJ2-5	CASSLAANQETQYF	TGTGCCAGCAGCTTAGCGGCTAACCAAGAGACCCAGTACTTC
TRBD2	TRBV12-3/TRBV12-4	.	TRBJ2-2	CASIPGLAGGARRGTGELFF	TGTGCCAGCATTCCAGGACTAGCGGGGGGTGCACGACGAGGTACCGGGGAGCTGTTTTTT
.	TRBV4-1	.	TRBJ2-3	CASSQESAPSTDTQYF	TGCGCCAGCAGCCAAGAGTCCGCCCCTAGCACAGATACGCAGTATTTT
.	TRBV19	.	TRBJ2-1	CASSSDFGTRYNEQFF	TGTGCCAGTAGTTCGGATTTCGGGACACGATACAATGAGCAGTTCTTC
TRBD2	TRBV6-2/TRBV6-3	few	TRBJ2-3	CASSPTSELTDTQYF	TGTGCCAGCAGTCCGACTAGCGAACTCACAGATACGCAGTATTTT
.	TRBV7-9	.	TRBJ1-6	CASSLPGKSPLHF	TGTGCCAGCAGCTTACCAGGCAAATCACCCCTCCACTTT
.	TRBV7-8	many	TRBJ1-5	CASSLQADSNQPQHF	TGTGCCAGCAGCTTACAGGCGGATAGCAATCAGCCCCAGCATTTT
TRBD1	TRBV15	.	TRBJ2-1	CATSSYRGNEQFF	TGTGCCACCAGCAGCTACAGGGGGAATGAGCAGTTCTTC
TRBD2	TRBV7-2	many	TRBJ2-1	CASSLAFRTSEGEQFF	TGTGCCAGCAGCTTAGCGTTTAGGACTAGCGAGGGTGAGCAGTTCTTC
TRBD2	TRBV10-3	few	TRBJ2-1	CAIRRPGTSDNEQFF	TGTGCCATCAGACGCCCTGGGACTAGCGACAATGAGCAGTTCTTC
.	TRBV20-1	many	TRBJ2-5	CSAPKDGLETQYF	TGCAGTGCCCCTAAAGACGGACTGGAGACCCAGTACTTC
.	TRBV20-1	few	TRBJ2-1	CSAPRAGGNEQFF	TGCAGTGCTCCCCGGGCAGGGGGGAATGAGCAGTTCTTC
.	TRBV7-9	few	TRBJ2-5	CASSLLYWGLRETQYF	TGTGCCAGCAGCTTATTGTATTGGGGCCTGAGGGAGACCCAGTACTTC
.	TRBV20-1	few	TRBJ2-7	CSASDLPSYEQYF	TGCAGTGCCAGTGACCTTCCCTCCTACGAGCAGTACTTC
.	TRBV9	many	TRBJ2-5	CASSVGGEETQYF	TGTGCCAGCAGCGTAGGAGGGGAAGAGACCCAGTACTTC
.	TRBV7-9	many	TRBJ2-1	CASSLDGTAYNEQFF	TGTGCCAGCAGCTTAGACGGTACAGCCTACAATGAGCAGTTCTTC
.	TRBV14	.	TRBJ2-2	CASSQDSSPGYTGELFF	TGTGCCAGCAGCCAAGATTCTTCACCGGGGTACACCGGGGAGCTGTTTTTT
TRBD2	TRBV4-1	few	TRBJ2-7	CASSVIRGDEQYF	TGCGCCAGCAGCGTCATCCGGGGGGACGAGCAGTACTTC
.	TRBV20-1	few	TRBJ2-1	CSAHTRSYNEQFF	TGCAGTGCTCACACGCGGTCCTACAATGAGCAGTTCTTC
.	TRBV12-3/TRBV12-4	.	TRBJ2-7	CASSLVASGGYEQYF	TGTGCCAGCAGTTTAGTCGCCAGTGGGGGTTACGAGCAGTACTTC
.	TRBV5-1	.	TRBJ1-1	CASSLGTQGTEAFF	TGCGCCAGCAGCCTGGGGACCCAGGGCACTGAAGCTTTCTTT
.	TRBV3-1	.	TRBJ2-3	CASSLDRSATQYF	TGTGCCAGCAGCCTGGACCGCTCAGCTACGCAGTATTTT
TRBD1	TRBV6-2/TRBV6-3	.	TRBJ1-2	CASSSNSLRGRKDGYTF	TGTGCCAGCAGTTCGAACTCTCTAAGGGGGCGGAAAGATGGCTACACCTTC
TRBD1	TRBV20-1	.	TRBJ1-3	CSSPGGPGNTIYF	TGCAGTTCACCAGGGGGTCCTGGAAACACCATATATTTT
.	TRBV7-9	.	TRBJ1-2	CASSLDGGDYGYTF	TGTGCCAGCAGCTTAGATGGGGGCGACTATGGCTACACCTTC
TRBD1	TRBV5-1	.	TRBJ1-1	CASSPRGPDTEAFF	TGCGCCAGCAGCCCCAGGGGGCCGGACACTGAAGCTTTCTTT
.	TRBV28	few	TRBJ2-3	CASAWVGSTDTQYF	TGTGCCAGCGCTTGGGTGGGATCCACAGATACGCAGTATTTT
.	TRBV5-1	few	TRBJ2-2	CASRTLRGVTGELFF	TGCGCCAGCAGAACGCTGAGGGGGGTCACCGGGGAGCTGTTTTTT
TRBD1	TRBV4-3	.	TRBJ2-1	CASSLQGRYNEQFF	TGCGCCAGCAGCCTACAGGGGCGCTACAATGAGCAGTTCTTC
.	TRBV7-2	.	TRBJ2-7	CASSYGAGGRRYEQYF	TGTGCCAGCAGCTACGGCGCCGGGGGTCGTCGGTACGAGCAGTACTTC
.	TRBV12-3/TRBV12-4	many	TRBJ1-2	CASSWEGNGNYGYTF	TGTGCCAGCAGTTGGGAGGGAAACGGAAACTATGGCTACACCTTC
.	TRBV4-2	.	TRBJ1-2	CARGLGLICSHYGYTF	TGTGCCAGGGGCCTGGGGCTCATCTGCTCCCACTATGGCTACACCTTC
.	TRBV4-2	.	TRBJ1-1	CASSQEAVGGVTEAFF	TGTGCCAGCAGCCAAGAGGCTGTCGGGGGCGTCACTGAAGCTTTCTTT
TRBD2	TRBV6-2/TRBV6-3	many	TRBJ2-1	CASSSTSGSFNNEQFF	TGTGCCAGCAGTTCCACTAGCGGGAGTTTTAACAATGAGCAGTTCTTC
TRBD2	TRBV4-3	.	TRBJ2-1	CASSQVGGGRQYEQFF	TGCGCCAGCAGCCAAGTGGGGGGAGGGAGGCAATATGAGCAGTTCTTC
.	TRBV5-6	.	TRBJ1-2	CASSSPRGGYTF	TGTGCCAGCAGCTCGCCTCGAGGTGGCTACACCTTC
TRBD2	TRBV20-1	few	TRBJ2-5	CSATSGGALETQYF	TGCAGTGCAACTAGCGGGGGGGCCCTGGAGACCCAGTACTTC
TRBD2	TRBV6-5	few	TRBJ2-1	CASSYSGLAGGGSYNEQFF	TGTGCCAGCAGTTACTCGGGACTAGCGGGAGGAGGCTCCTACAATGAGCAGTTCTTC
TRBD1	TRBV5-5	many	TRBJ1-2	CASSLYASGGEGYTF	TGTGCCAGCAGCTTGTACGCCTCAGGGGGCGAGGGCTACACCTTC
TRBD2	TRBV12-3/TRBV12-4	.	TRBJ2-4	CASSLQGGSAKNIQYF	TGTGCCAGCAGTTTACAAGGCGGGAGCGCCAAAAACATTCAGTACTTC